This paragraph covers one T cell receptor (beta chain) sequence. Its antigen is as yet unknown. This CDR3 spans 15 amino acids. V lost 0 bases to trimming and J lost 0 bases, with 9 bases between them. Germline loops: CDR1 DFQATT, CDR2 SNEGSKA (reference sequence). Indicated treatment: approximately nine-day PBMC culture with coronavirus spike peptide pools or control peptides (ViraFEST assay). This entry is derived from a study of vaccination and CD4 T cells after COVID-19. Sequence data for DNA of cultured CD4+ T cells were generated by the Oncomine TCR Beta short-read assay. In TCRdb, the PCR reads were re-called with MiXCR into one record per CDR3 protein. The sample carries about 13,000 distinct CDR3 sequences, roughly 50% recorded once.

Material: CD4+ T cells from blood, cultured in vitro. This clonotype was obtained from a human donor who had recovered from COVID-19. The chain couples TRBV20-1 to TRBJ1-5, with D uncertain. In DNA, the CDR3 is TGCAGTGCTAGAGATCCAAGCTATAGCAATCAGCCCCAGCATTTT. Its translation: CSARDPSYSNQPQHF.